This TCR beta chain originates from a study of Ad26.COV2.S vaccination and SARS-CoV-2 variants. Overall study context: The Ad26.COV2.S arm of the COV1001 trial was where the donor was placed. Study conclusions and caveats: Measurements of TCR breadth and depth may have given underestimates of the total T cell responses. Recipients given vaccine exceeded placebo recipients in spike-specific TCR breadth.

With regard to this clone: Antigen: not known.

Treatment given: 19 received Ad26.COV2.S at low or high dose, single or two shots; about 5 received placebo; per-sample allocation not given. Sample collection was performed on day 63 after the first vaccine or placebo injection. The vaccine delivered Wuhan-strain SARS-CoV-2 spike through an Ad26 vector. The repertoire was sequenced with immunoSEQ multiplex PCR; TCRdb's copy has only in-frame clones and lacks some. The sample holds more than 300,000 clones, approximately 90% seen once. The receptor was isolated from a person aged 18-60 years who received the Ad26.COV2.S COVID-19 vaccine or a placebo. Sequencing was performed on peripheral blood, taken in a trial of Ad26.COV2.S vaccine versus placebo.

DNA of the CDR3: TGCGCCAGCAGCTTGAATGCAGATACGCAGTATTTT. Translating it yields CASSLNADTQYF. The chain joins TRBV5-1 to TRBJ2-3; D is ambiguous. V gave up 1 base and J gave up 4 bases, with 4 bases separating them. The length of the CDR3 is 12 residues. In germline, CDR1 is SGHRS, CDR2 YFSETQ. The full variable domain, with the rest looked up from reference TRBV5-1 and TRBJ2-3, is KAGVTQTPRYLIKTRGQQVTLSCSPISGHRSVSWYQQTPGQGLQFLFEYFSETQRNKGNFPGRFSGRQFSNSRSEMNVSTLELGDSALYLCASSLNADTQYFGPGTRLTVL.